The rows below give T cell receptor beta chains drawn from one sample of a study of kidney transplant recipient with SARS-CoV-2 infection. TCRdb used MiXCR to reprocess the reads, holding one entry per CDR3 protein. The data show some 220,000 distinct CDR3 sequences, with 29% seen just once and about 7% held by the top ten. The starting material was a blood sample, obtained at baseline and on roughly day 110 from a kidney transplant recipient. These receptors all stem from a male patient between 25 and 39 years old who had COVID-19 and was a kidney transplant recipient. Some of these T cells may belong to the graft donor. CDR3s include the opening cysteine and the closing phenylalanine or tryptophan. The D gene is left open where the match is weak. Sizes are listed as how often the clone was seen (once, few, many) or a class if it is expanded.

TRBV30	many	TRBJ2-6	.	TGTGCCTGGAGTGAGGGCCAGCCTGGGGCCAACGTCCTGACTTTC	CAWSEGQPGANVLTF
TRBV5-5	many	TRBJ2-5	.	TGTGCCAGCACCCCCGGGAGTTACCAAGAGACCCAGTACTTC	CASTPGSYQETQYF
TRBV20-1	many	TRBJ2-2	.	TGCAGTGCTAGAGTCGGGGGTTGGGAGCTGTTTTTT	CSARVGGWELFF
TRBV12-5	many	TRBJ1-2	.	TGTGCTAGTGGTAGGAAAGATTTGCAGGGAAAGACCTATGGCTACACCTTC	CASGRKDLQGKTYGYTF
TRBV28	many	TRBJ1-4	.	TGTGCCAGCAGTTCCGGGGTTAGTGAAAAACTGTTTTTT	CASSSGVSEKLFF
TRBV7-6	many	TRBJ1-2	.	TGTGCCAGCAGCAACGGCATTGAATCTCGAAAGACCTATGGCTACACCTTC	CASSNGIESRKTYGYTF
TRBV12-3/TRBV12-4	many	TRBJ1-1	.	TGTGCCAGTACCCAGGGTTACCTTGCTTTCTTT	CASTQGYLAFF
TRBV3-1	many	TRBJ2-2	.	TGTGCCAGCAGCACACCCTATCCCATTTCAGGCTTGACCGGGGAGCTGTTTTTT	CASSTPYPISGLTGELFF
TRBV2	many	TRBJ2-6	.	TGTGCCAGCAGTGAATTAAGGAGTGGATCTGGGGCCAACGTCCTGACTTTC	CASSELRSGSGANVLTF
TRBV6-6	many	TRBJ1-6	TRBD1	TGTGCCAGCAGCACCGTCGACAGGGACTCACCCCTCCACTTT	CASSTVDRDSPLHF
TRBV5-4	many	TRBJ1-2	.	TGTGCCAGCTCAATTGTCGTACCAGGAAAGACCTATGGCTACACCTTC	CASSIVVPGKTYGYTF